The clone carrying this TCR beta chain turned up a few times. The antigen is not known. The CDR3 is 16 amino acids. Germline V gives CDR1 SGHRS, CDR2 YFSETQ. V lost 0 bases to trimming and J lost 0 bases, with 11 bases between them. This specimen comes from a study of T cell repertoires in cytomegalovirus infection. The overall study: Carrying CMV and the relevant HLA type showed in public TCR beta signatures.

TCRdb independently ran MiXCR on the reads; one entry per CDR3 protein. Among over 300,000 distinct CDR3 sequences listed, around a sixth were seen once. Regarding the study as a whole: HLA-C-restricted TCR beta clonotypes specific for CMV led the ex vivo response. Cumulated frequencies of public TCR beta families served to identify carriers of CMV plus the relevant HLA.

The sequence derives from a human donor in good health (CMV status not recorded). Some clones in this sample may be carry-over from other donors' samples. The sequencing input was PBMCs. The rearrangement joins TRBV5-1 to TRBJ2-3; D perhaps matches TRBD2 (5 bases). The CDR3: CASSLVGERSTDTQYF. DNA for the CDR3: TGCGCCAGCAGCTTGGTGGGAGAAAGGAGCACAGATACGCAGTATTTT.